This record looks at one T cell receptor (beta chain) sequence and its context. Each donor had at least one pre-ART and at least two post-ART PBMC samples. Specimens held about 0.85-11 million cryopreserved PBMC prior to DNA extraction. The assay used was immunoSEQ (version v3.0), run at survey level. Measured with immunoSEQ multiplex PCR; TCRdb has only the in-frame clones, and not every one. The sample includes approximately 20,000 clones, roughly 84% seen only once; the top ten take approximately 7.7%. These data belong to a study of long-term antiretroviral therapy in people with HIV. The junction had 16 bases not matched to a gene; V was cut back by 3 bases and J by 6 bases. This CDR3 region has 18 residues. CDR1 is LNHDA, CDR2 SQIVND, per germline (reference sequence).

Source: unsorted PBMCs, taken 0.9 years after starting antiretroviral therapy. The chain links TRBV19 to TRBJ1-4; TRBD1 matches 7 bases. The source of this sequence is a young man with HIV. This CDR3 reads CASSIGRLRGGGYEKLFF. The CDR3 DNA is TGTGCCAGTAGTATCGGAAGACTCAGGGGGGGAGGTTATGAAAAACTGTTTTTT.